This T cell receptor (beta chain) was documented in a study of cytomegalovirus exposure and HLA in healthy donors. Comment on this clone: Additional DNA sequences in this sample encode the identical CDR3.

CDR1 and CDR2 from the germline V gene are SGDLS and YYNGEE. This CDR3 has 14 amino acids. Trimming pared 0 bases from V and 3 bases from J, leaving 10 bases between. This PCR relied on a set of 60 Vbeta primers and 13 Jbeta primers. Sequencing was performed with immunoSEQ multiplex PCR; in TCRdb, only in-frame clones are kept and a portion is missing. The sample lists 200,000 or so clones, approximately 79% occurring once. Sequences were obtained from PBMCs. The clonotype originates from a man aged 35 to 55 in good health and CMV-seropositive. The V and J genes are TRBV9 and TRBJ2-7, with a possible D match to TRBD2 (6 bases). The CDR3 loop reads CASSVASGDYEQYF. The CDR3 DNA follows: TGTGCCAGCAGCGTAGCTTCGGGGGACTACGAGCAGTACTTC.